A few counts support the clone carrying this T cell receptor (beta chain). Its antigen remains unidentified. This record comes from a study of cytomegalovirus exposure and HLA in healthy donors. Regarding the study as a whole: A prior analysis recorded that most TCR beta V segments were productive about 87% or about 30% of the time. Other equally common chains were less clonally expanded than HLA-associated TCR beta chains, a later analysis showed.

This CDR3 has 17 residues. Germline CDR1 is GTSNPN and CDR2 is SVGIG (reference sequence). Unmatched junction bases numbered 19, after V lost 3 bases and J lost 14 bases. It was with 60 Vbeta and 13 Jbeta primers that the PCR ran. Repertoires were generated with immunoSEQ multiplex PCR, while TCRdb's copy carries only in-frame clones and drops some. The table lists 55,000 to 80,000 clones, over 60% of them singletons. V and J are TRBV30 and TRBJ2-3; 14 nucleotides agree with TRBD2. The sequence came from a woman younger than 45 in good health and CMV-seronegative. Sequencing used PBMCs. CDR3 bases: TGTGCCTGGAGCCCGACCCCCGGACTAGCGGGAGGCCACAACCTGTATTTT. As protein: CAWSPTPGLAGGHNLYF.